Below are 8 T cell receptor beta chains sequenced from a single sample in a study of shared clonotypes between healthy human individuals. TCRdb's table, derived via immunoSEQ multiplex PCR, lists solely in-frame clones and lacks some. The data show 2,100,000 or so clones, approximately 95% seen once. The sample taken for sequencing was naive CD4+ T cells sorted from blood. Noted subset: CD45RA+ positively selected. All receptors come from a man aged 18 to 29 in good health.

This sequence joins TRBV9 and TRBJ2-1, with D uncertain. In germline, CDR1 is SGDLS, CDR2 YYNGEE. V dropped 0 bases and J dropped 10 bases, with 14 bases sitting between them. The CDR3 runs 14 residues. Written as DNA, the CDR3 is TGTGCCAGCAGCGTAGAGGGTCGCGGAAAGGAGCAGTTCTTC. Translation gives CASSVEGRGKEQFF.

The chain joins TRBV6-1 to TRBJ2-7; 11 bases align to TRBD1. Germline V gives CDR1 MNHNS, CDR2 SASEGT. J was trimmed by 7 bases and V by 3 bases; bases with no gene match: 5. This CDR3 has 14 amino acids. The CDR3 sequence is CASSDGGQGAEQYF. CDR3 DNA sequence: TGTGCCAGCAGTGATGGTGGACAGGGGGCTGAGCAGTACTTC.

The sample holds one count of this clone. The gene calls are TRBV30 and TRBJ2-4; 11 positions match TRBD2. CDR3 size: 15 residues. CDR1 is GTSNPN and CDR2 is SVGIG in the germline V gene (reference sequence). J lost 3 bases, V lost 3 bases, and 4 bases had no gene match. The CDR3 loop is CAWSAGLADKNIQYF. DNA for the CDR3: TGTGCCTGGAGCGCGGGACTAGCGGACAAAAACATTCAGTACTTC.

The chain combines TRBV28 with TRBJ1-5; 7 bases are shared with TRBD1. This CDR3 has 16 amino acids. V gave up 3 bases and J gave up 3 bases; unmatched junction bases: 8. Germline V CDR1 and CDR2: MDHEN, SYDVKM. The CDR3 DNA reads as TGTGCCAGCAGTTTTTTGTACAGGGGCTCCAATCAGCCCCAGCATTTT. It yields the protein CASSFLYRGSNQPQHF.

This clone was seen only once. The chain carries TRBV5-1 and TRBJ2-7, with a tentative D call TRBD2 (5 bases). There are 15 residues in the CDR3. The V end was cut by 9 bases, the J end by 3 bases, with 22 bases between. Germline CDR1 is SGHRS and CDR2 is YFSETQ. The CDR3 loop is CATRRGEGGSYEQYF. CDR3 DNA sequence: TGCGCCACACGGCGAGGAGAAGGAGGAAGCTACGAGCAGTACTTC.

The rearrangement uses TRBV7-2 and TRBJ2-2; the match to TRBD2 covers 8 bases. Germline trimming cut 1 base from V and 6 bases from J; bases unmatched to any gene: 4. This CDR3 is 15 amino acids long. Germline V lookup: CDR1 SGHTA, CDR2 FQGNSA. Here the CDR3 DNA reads TGTGCCAGCAGCTTAGTCCCGGGAGGGTCCGGGGAGCTGTTTTTT. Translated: CASSLVPGGSGELFF.

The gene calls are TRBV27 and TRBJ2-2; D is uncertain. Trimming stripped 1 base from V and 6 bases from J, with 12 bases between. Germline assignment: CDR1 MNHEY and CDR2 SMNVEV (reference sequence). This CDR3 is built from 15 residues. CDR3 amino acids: CASSLYLVGPGELFF. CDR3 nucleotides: TGTGCCAGCAGTTTATATTTAGTGGGCCCCGGGGAGCTGTTTTTT.

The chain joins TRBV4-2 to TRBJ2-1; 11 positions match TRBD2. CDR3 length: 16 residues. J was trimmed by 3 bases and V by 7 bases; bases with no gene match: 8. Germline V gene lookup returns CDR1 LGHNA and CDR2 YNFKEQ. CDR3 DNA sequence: TGTGCCAGCACGCCGGCCGGGACTAGCGGCTACAATGAGCAGTTCTTC. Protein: CASTPAGTSGYNEQFF.